The 6 T cell receptor beta chains reported below all come from one sample, sequenced in a study of long-term antiretroviral therapy in people with HIV. Version v3.0 of the immunoSEQ assay was performed at survey level. TCRdb keeps only in-frame clones here, not all; method: immunoSEQ multiplex PCR. The data hold about 28,000 clones, with 90% to 95% observed a single time. Sequenced material: unsorted PBMCs, taken roughly 6.3 years after starting antiretroviral therapy. Receptors were obtained from a man younger than 40 with HIV.

The chain links TRBV7-3 to TRBJ1-1; D ambiguous. Germline CDR1 SGHTA, CDR2 FQGTGA. V shed 2 bases and J shed 1 base, with 8 bases lying between them. CDR3 size: 14 residues. DNA for the CDR3: TGTGCCAGCAGCTTATCATCAGGGAACACTGAAGCTTTCTTT. This sequence encodes CASSLSSGNTEAFF.

V usage is TRBV2 and J usage is TRBJ2-7, with 8 nucleotides matching TRBD1. The CDR3 sequence is 18 residues long. V was pared by 6 bases and J by 1 base, with 17 bases of the junction left unmatched. In germline, CDR1 is SNHLY, CDR2 FYNNEI. The CDR3, as DNA: TGTGCCAGCAGCCTACCTTGGACAGGGAGCAGCAATTCCTACGAGCAGTACTTC. Its translation: CASSLPWTGSSNSYEQYF.

CDR3 sequence (DNA): TGTGCCAGCAGTTACCCGGGATATACTGAAGCTTTCTTT. Amino acids: CASSYPGYTEAFF. The J gene is TRBJ1-1, the V gene TRBV6-5; D gene ambiguous. Germline CDR1 and CDR2: MNHEY and SVGAGI. V gave up 2 bases and J gave up 5 bases, with 9 bases separating them. The CDR3 consists of 13 residues.

The chain recombines TRBV5-4 with TRBJ1-5, with D tentatively TRBD1 (6 bases). Deletions cut 0 bases from V and 5 bases from J, with 9 bases between. The CDR3 is 14 residues long. Germline assignment: CDR1 SGHNT and CDR2 YYREEE (reference sequence). DNA for the CDR3: TGTGCCAGCAGCTTGGGTGGGGGCGATCAGCCCCAGCATTTT. Translation gives CASSLGGGDQPQHF.

In its sample, this clone was seen a few times. The chain uses TRBV28 and TRBJ1-2; D not resolved. Per germline, CDR1 MDHEN and CDR2 SYDVKM. V was pared by 4 bases and J by 3 bases, with 15 bases between. CDR3 length: 15 residues. The CDR3 is CASSSPPDGHYGYTF. CDR3 nucleotides: TGTGCCAGCAGTTCACCCCCGGACGGGCACTATGGCTACACCTTC.

The chain carries TRBV9 and TRBJ2-2, with D perhaps matching TRBD2 (6 bases). The V end lost 2 bases, the J end lost 3 bases, and 11 bases lay between the germline ends. The CDR3 totals 15 residues. In germline, CDR1 is SGDLS, CDR2 YYNGEE. CDR3 in amino acids: CASSVGGKDTGELFF. DNA of the CDR3: TGTGCCAGCAGCGTCGGGGGTAAGGACACCGGGGAGCTGTTTTTT.